The entry below describes one TCR beta chain. Its specific antigen is unknown. No base-level quality is on record; no much larger clone is a single base apart. The sample originates from a study of blood T cell repertoires in COVID-19 (dated by TCRdb to about 2020). Study-wide context: Samples covering the acute and convalescent phases of COVID-19 were provided by collaborators in the United States, Italy and Spain. The sample metadata nearly always contained a de-identified subject ID, COVID-19 status, age in years and sex. Samples came from the ongoing ImmuneRACE study (first 160 participants) plus 1,254 subjects from 6 global collaborators. Where available, HLA class I and class II types were taken from metadata supplied by the sample provider and were not determined by assay-based typing. The repertoires were released in a freely available public database intended as a resource for research on the immune response to SARS-CoV-2. Deeply sampled blood TCRbeta repertoires from subjects exposed to, actively infected with, or recovered from COVID-19 were included in the dataset. The prospective study material was composed of cDNA or gDNA derived from T cells, B-cell-depleted T cells, or PBMCs.

The collaborating institutions used their own protocols to collect whole blood in K2EDTA tubes. Collaborator samples were shipped for TCRbeta analysis as frozen whole blood, isolated PBMCs, or DNA extracted from either sample type. TCRbeta CDR3 regions were amplified from genomic DNA using the immunoSEQ Assay, a bias-controlled multiplex PCR. The source study handled its data this way. The number of nucleated cells in each sample was estimated from the amplification of reference gene primers within the assay. Sequence reads were collapsed and filtered to measure the absolute abundance of every unique TCRbeta CDR3 rearrangement. For each sample, productive Simpson clonality was calculated as the square root of Simpson's diversity index across productive rearrangements. The table comes from immuneACCESS by way of TCRdb, which keeps in-frame sequences with V and J called. Part of the clones is missing from these tables; in studies checked, under half for an unresolved V gene and the rest for unknown reasons. V and J calls plus clone size are reproduced from that table; the DNA served to infer D and trimming. The sample includes under 200,000 clones, with roughly 80% observed a single time. The top ten clonotypes cover roughly 15% of the sample.

What the authors observed across the whole study: How much clinical and demographic metadata was included differed by source and by participant, and the metadata was provided uncurated.

The CDR3 has 14 amino acids, counting the end cysteine and phenylalanine. The only DNA kept is the CDR3, 42 bases in frame from the first base. CDR1 and CDR2 (SGHRS, YFSETQ) derive from the germline V gene. V sheds 0 bases and J sheds 5 bases, leaving 12 bases between their ends. The source is a man younger than 35 with active or convalescent COVID-19. Sequencing was performed on peripheral blood. The chain is assembled from TRBV5-1 and TRBJ2-7; TRBD2 might be the D gene, on 5 matching bases. The DNA reads TGCGCCAGCAGCTTGGAGAGGTCCGGGAACGAGCAGTACTTC. This gives the protein CASSLERSGNEQYF.